What follows are 6 T cell receptor beta chains derived from one specimen sequenced in a study of blood T cell repertoires in COVID-19. Only in-frame clones appear in the TCRdb table, and some are missing; sequencing was by immunoSEQ multiplex PCR. The repertoire consists of 300,000 to 400,000 clones, with less than 90% occurring once and the leading ten covering roughly 1%. The material sequenced was PBMCs or T cells enriched from blood (not recorded which). These receptors were obtained from a woman aged 25-40 years who had recovered from COVID-19.

The rearrangement uses TRBV30 and TRBJ1-2; 7 positions match TRBD1. After removal of 0 bases from V and 5 bases from J, the junction contained 6 bases not matched to a gene. The CDR3 extends over 14 amino acids. CDR1 is GTSNPN, CDR2 SVGIG, per germline (reference sequence). As DNA, the CDR3 is TGTGCCTGGAGTGTACAGGGGCAGGCTTATGGCTACACCTTC. Protein sequence: CAWSVQGQAYGYTF.

J is TRBJ1-5 and V is TRBV7-8; perhaps TRBD1 as D (5 bases). The CDR3 runs 15 residues. CDR1 and CDR2 from the germline V gene are SGHVS and FQNEAQ. Trimming cost V 1 base and J 5 bases, with 12 bases left between them. CDR3 sequence reads: CASSLGGGGYQPQHF. The CDR3 nucleotides read TGTGCCAGCAGCTTAGGGGGCGGGGGATATCAGCCCCAGCATTTT.

The rearrangement joins TRBV11-2 to TRBJ1-4, with D uncertain. Germline values: CDR1 SGHAT, CDR2 FQNNGV. Deletions cut 2 bases from V and 8 bases from J, with 12 bases between. CDR3 length equals 14 residues. The CDR3: CASSLQPLLEKLFF. In DNA, the CDR3 is TGTGCCAGCAGCTTACAACCCCTACTGGAAAAACTGTTTTTT.

With regard to this clone: Different DNA sequences within this sample yield the same CDR3. The chain links TRBV7-9 to TRBJ1-5; 8 nucleotides align to TRBD1. V trimming: 4 bases; J trimming: 5 bases; junction bases outside the gene matches: 4. The length of the CDR3 is 14 residues. Germline assignment: CDR1 SEHNR and CDR2 FQNEAQ (reference sequence). The CDR3 spells CASSSDRGDQPQHF. CDR3 nucleotides: TGTGCCAGCAGCTCTGACAGGGGTGATCAGCCCCAGCATTTT.

This chain joins TRBV10-3 and TRBJ2-3, with a possible D match to TRBD2 (5 bases). The CDR3 totals 13 residues. Trimming removed 8 bases from V and 0 bases from J, with 9 bases in between. The germline V gene has CDR1 ENHRY and CDR2 SYGVKD. CDR3 sequence reads: CAIEGSSTDTQYF. CDR3 DNA: TGTGCCATCGAGGGCTCTAGCACAGATACGCAGTATTTT.

The genes are TRBV6-1 and TRBJ1-2; D uncertain. The CDR3 sequence is 17 residues long. Per the germline V gene, CDR1 is MNHNS and CDR2 is SASEGT. V was trimmed by 3 bases and J by 0 bases, leaving 17 bases between them. CDR3 region: CASSESRIKFTNYGYTF. The CDR3 region has the DNA TGTGCCAGCAGTGAGAGCCGCATAAAATTCACTAACTATGGCTACACCTTC.